This TCR beta chain was retrieved from a study of blood T cells in healthy people across ages. Overall study findings and caveats: Diversity was higher, and naive CD4+ cells more numerous, in long-lived donors than in aged donors.

Drawn from each donor were ten milliliters of peripheral blood. Each sample had at least 6 million PBMCs isolated. The total RNA that was extracted per sample amounted to at least 5.5 micrograms. Comments on this clonotype: The antigen is not known.

Alongside a J-beta primer mix, a sample-barcoded 5' primer served in a second PCR lasting roughly 7 to 11 cycles. One entry per CDR3 protein results from TCRdb running MiXCR on the 5' RACE reads. This table has 650,000 to 900,000 distinct CDR3 sequences, about 62% appearing once. There are 15 residues in the CDR3. Specimen: blood. The V call is TRBV21-1, the J call TRBJ1-4. TRBV21-1 is designated a pseudogene. The receptor was isolated from a man aged 25-45 years in good health. CDR3 DNA: TGTGCCAGCAGCAACCATCAGGGCCCCCGTGAAAAACTGTTTTTT. Amino acids: CASSNHQGPREKLFF.